The clone carrying this T cell receptor beta chain was detected only once. A multiplex PCR was run with 60 Vbeta primers and 13 Jbeta primers. Some clones are missing from TCRdb's copy, which holds only in-frame ones; the method was immunoSEQ multiplex PCR. The sample lists about 120,000 clones, less than 85% occurring once. The CDR3 loop spans 12 amino acids. Germline V CDR1 and CDR2: SGHRS, YFSETQ. V was shortened by 4 bases and J by 10 bases, with 12 bases between the two germline ends. This specimen belongs to a study of cytomegalovirus exposure and HLA in healthy donors. V and J are TRBV5-1 and TRBJ2-1, with D perhaps matching TRBD1 (6 bases). Sequenced: PBMCs. This receptor was obtained from a man younger than 45 in good health and CMV-seropositive. The CDR3 region has the DNA TGCGCCAGCAGCCCGACAGGCGGGGAGCAGTTCTTC. This sequence encodes CASSPTGGEQFF.